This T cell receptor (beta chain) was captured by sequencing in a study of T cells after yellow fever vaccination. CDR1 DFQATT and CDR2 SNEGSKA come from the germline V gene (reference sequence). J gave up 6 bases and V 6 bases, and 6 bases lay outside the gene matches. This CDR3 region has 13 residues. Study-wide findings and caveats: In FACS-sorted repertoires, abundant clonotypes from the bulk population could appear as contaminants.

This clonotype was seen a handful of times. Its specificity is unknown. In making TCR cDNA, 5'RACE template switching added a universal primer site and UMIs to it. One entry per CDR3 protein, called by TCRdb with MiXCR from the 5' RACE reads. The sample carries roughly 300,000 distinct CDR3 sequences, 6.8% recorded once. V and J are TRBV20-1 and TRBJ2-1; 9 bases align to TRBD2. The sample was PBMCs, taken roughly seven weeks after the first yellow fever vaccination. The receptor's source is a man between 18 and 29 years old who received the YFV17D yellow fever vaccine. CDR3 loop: CSAYLAGFNEQFF. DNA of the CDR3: TGCAGTGCCTACCTAGCGGGGTTCAATGAGCAGTTCTTC.